This T cell receptor (beta chain) was recovered during a study of blood T cells in healthy people across ages. CDR3 length: 12 amino acids. Looked up from germline, CDR1 is LNHNV and CDR2 is YYDKDF (reference sequence). With 5 bases removed from V and 2 bases from J, the gap between germline ends came to 5 bases. It was with a sample-barcoded 5' primer and a J-beta primer mix that a second PCR of roughly 7 to 12 cycles was run. TCRdb re-called the 5' RACE reads with MiXCR, one entry per CDR3 protein. The table includes approximately 800,000 distinct CDR3 sequences, around 68% detected once. This clonotype was seen more than once but under ten times.

This TCR derives from a man aged 30 to 39 in good health. The sequenced sample consisted of blood. This sequence joins TRBV15 and TRBJ2-3; D ambiguous. For the CDR3, the DNA is TGTGCCACCAGCGCGGTCACAGATACGCAGTATTTT. Amino acids: CATSAVTDTQYF.